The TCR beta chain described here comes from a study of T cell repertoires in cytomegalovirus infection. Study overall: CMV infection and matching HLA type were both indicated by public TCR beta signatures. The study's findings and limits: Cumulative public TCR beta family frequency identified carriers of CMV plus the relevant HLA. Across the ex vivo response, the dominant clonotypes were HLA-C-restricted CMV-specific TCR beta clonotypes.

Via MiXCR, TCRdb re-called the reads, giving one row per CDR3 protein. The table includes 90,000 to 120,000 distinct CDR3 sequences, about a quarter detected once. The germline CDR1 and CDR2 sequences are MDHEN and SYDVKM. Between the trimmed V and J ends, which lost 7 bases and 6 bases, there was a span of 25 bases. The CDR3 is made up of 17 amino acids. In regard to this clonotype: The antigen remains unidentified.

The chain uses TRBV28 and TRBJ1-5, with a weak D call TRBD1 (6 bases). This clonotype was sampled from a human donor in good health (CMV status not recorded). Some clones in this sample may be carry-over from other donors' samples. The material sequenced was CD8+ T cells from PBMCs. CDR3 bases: TGTGCCAGCACCCTCCAGCGGGGGCCCCGCGGGGGTCAGCCCCAGCATTTT. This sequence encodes CASTLQRGPRGGQPQHF.